This is a list of T cell receptor beta chains from one sample in a study of cytomegalovirus exposure and HLA in healthy donors. Some clones are missing from TCRdb's copy, which holds only in-frame ones; the method was immunoSEQ multiplex PCR. The specimen's table records 45,000 to 50,000 clones. Sequences were obtained from PBMCs. The receptor set was obtained from a male donor in good health and CMV-seronegative. Both conserved end residues are part of each CDR3. The D gene is left open where the match is weak. Size is stated for part of the rows, as once, few or many counts, or as a class when the clone is expanded.

size	V	D	J	CDR3	DNA
-	TRBV5-4	TRBD2	TRBJ2-5	CASNPGLAGGQETQYF	TGTGCCAGCAACCCGGGACTAGCGGGGGGGCAAGAGACCCAGTACTTC
-	TRBV6-5	-	TRBJ2-3	CASSYLNFEGTDTQYF	TGTGCCAGCAGTTACTTAAACTTTGAGGGAACAGATACGCAGTATTTT
-	TRBV11-2	-	TRBJ1-2	CASSLQGYGYTF	TGTGCCAGCAGCTTACAGGGCTATGGCTACACCTTC
-	TRBV9	-	TRBJ1-1	CASSPQGLEAFF	TGTGCCAGCAGCCCCCAGGGACTTGAAGCTTTCTTT
-	TRBV30	TRBD1	TRBJ2-2	CAWSVPRGQGRPGELFF	TGTGCCTGGAGTGTACCGCGGGGACAGGGGCGACCCGGGGAGCTGTTTTTT
-	TRBV7-2	TRBD1	TRBJ1-6	CASSLADRVGSPLHF	TGTGCCAGCAGCTTAGCGGACAGGGTGGGTTCACCCCTCCACTTT
-	TRBV5-8	TRBD1	TRBJ1-6	CASSRGQSSNSPLHF	TGTGCCAGCAGCCGGGGACAGAGCTCTAATTCACCCCTCCACTTT
-	TRBV6-5	-	TRBJ2-7	CASSYGVRGSYEQYF	TGTGCCAGCAGTTACGGAGTCCGGGGGAGCTACGAGCAGTACTTC
-	TRBV19	-	TRBJ1-2	CASSIGPGNGYTF	TGTGCCAGTAGTATAGGGCCAGGGAATGGCTACACCTTC
-	TRBV25-1	-	TRBJ1-1	CASTRGRGTEAFF	TGTGCCAGCACCCGAGGGCGAGGCACTGAAGCTTTCTTT
-	TRBV29-1	-	TRBJ1-6	CSVEDREGQASHF	TGCAGCGTTGAAGATCGCGAAGGTCAGGCGAGTCACTTT
-	TRBV6-1	TRBD1	TRBJ1-2	CASSEGQTGFGYTF	TGTGCCAGCAGTGAAGGTCAGACAGGGTTTGGCTACACCTTC
-	TRBV30	TRBD1	TRBJ1-1	CAWSKDRGLGEAFF	TGTGCCTGGAGTAAAGACAGGGGGCTGGGTGAAGCTTTCTTT
-	TRBV6-1	TRBD2	TRBJ2-7	CASSVGGGLVSSYEQYF	TGTGCCAGCAGTGTCGGCGGGGGACTAGTTTCGAGCTACGAGCAGTACTTC
-	TRBV7-8	-	TRBJ1-1	CAIHRVSNTEAFF	TGTGCCATCCACAGGGTCTCGAACACTGAAGCTTTCTTT
-	TRBV5-8	-	TRBJ1-5	CASSTGQKVNQPQHF	TGTGCCAGCAGCACAGGACAGAAGGTTAATCAGCCCCAGCATTTT
-	TRBV9	-	TRBJ2-1	CASSFHGSYNEQFF	TGTGCCAGCAGCTTCCACGGGAGCTACAATGAGCAGTTCTTC
-	TRBV2	TRBD2	TRBJ2-7	CASGAGGTMYF	TGTGCCAGCGGGGCGGGGGGCACCATGTACTTC
-	TRBV6-5	-	TRBJ1-2	CASSPRAFSNYGYTF	TGTGCCAGCTCTCCGAGGGCCTTTTCTAACTATGGCTACACCTTC
-	TRBV6-1	-	TRBJ1-5	CASSENILSNQPQHF	TGTGCCAGCAGTGAGAACATCCTTAGCAATCAGCCCCAGCATTTT
-	TRBV6-1	-	TRBJ1-1	CASSEAGATYDTEAFF	TGTGCCAGCAGTGAAGCCGGCGCGACATATGACACTGAAGCTTTCTTT
-	TRBV6-1	-	TRBJ2-5	CASSGLWGTQYF	TGTGCCAGCAGCGGACTATGGGGGACCCAGTACTTC
-	TRBV7-9	TRBD2	TRBJ2-3	CASSLGLGLADYTDTQYF	TGTGCCAGCAGCTTAGGATTGGGACTAGCGGATTACACAGATACGCAGTATTTT
-	TRBV30	TRBD1	TRBJ1-2	CAWTGGVYGYTF	TGTGCCTGGACAGGGGGAGTCTATGGCTACACCTTC
medium-sized	TRBV5-6	TRBD1	TRBJ1-1	CASSYGTGLNTEAFF	TGTGCCAGCAGCTACGGGACAGGTCTGAACACTGAAGCTTTCTTT
-	TRBV27	-	TRBJ2-2	CASSLGQDTGELFF	TGTGCCAGCAGTTTAGGGCAGGACACCGGGGAGCTGTTTTTT
-	TRBV11-3	TRBD1	TRBJ2-7	CASSPGTGRREQYF	TGTGCCAGCAGCCCGGGGACAGGGAGGCGCGAGCAGTACTTC
-	TRBV5-5	-	TRBJ1-6	CASSLVGGAGSPLHF	TGTGCCAGCAGCTTGGTGGGGGGGGCAGGGTCACCCCTCCACTTT
-	TRBV5-6	TRBD2	TRBJ2-1	CASSPLGTSGGREQFF	TGTGCCAGCAGCCCACTTGGGACTAGCGGGGGGCGGGAGCAGTTCTTC
-	TRBV7-2	TRBD1	TRBJ2-6	CASSLGDSLAF	TGTGCCAGCAGCTTAGGGGACAGTCTTGCCTTC
-	TRBV30	-	TRBJ2-2	CAWRASGVGELFF	TGTGCCTGGAGGGCATCAGGGGTCGGGGAGCTGTTTTTT
-	TRBV4-1	-	TRBJ1-5	CASSPQISVIPNQPQHF	TGCGCCAGCAGCCCACAGATATCGGTAATCCCAAATCAGCCCCAGCATTTT
-	TRBV5-1	TRBD2	TRBJ2-1	CASSLASSGHEQFF	TGCGCCAGCAGCTTGGCCTCTAGCGGCCATGAGCAGTTCTTC
-	TRBV9	-	TRBJ2-5	CASSVRQVKETQYF	TGTGCCAGCAGCGTCCGACAGGTGAAAGAGACCCAGTACTTC
-	TRBV15	TRBD1	TRBJ2-3	CATSRDLEGSGTGTQYF	TGTGCCACCAGCAGAGATTTAGAGGGCAGTGGGACAGGGACGCAGTATTTT
-	TRBV7-2	-	TRBJ1-1	CASSLSGVSTEAFF	TGTGCCAGCAGCCTATCCGGGGTGAGTACTGAAGCTTTCTTT
-	TRBV29-1	TRBD2	TRBJ2-5	CSVGSGGRETQYF	TGCAGCGTGGGTAGCGGGGGTAGAGAGACCCAGTACTTC
-	TRBV4-3	-	TRBJ2-5	CASSQELAGTQYF	TGCGCCAGCAGCCAAGAACTAGCCGGGACCCAGTACTTC
-	TRBV19	TRBD1	TRBJ2-1	CATRGTVNNNEQFF	TGTGCCACTCGAGGGACAGTTAATAACAATGAGCAGTTCTTC
-	TRBV6-5	-	TRBJ1-6	CASSSPGSPLHF	TGTGCCAGCAGTTCCCCGGGGTCACCCCTCCACTTT
-	TRBV7-9	-	TRBJ2-7	CASSLGTAYEQYF	TGTGCCAGCAGCTTAGGGACAGCCTACGAGCAGTACTTC
-	TRBV6-5	TRBD1	TRBJ2-1	CASSRNRGLNNEQFF	TGTGCCAGCAGTAGAAACAGGGGGCTTAACAATGAGCAGTTCTTC
-	TRBV5-4	TRBD1	TRBJ1-2	CASSLQGQGARFGGYTF	TGTGCCAGCAGCTTGCAAGGACAGGGGGCGAGATTTGGAGGCTACACCTTC
-	TRBV5-1	-	TRBJ1-2	CASSSRDSYGYTF	TGCGCCAGCAGCTCCAGGGATAGCTATGGCTACACCTTC
-	TRBV5-1	TRBD2	TRBJ2-3	CASSYGGDGDTQYF	TGCGCCAGCAGTTACGGGGGGGATGGAGATACGCAGTATTTT
-	TRBV13	TRBD1	TRBJ1-5	CASSYGQGRNQPQHF	TGTGCCAGCAGCTACGGACAGGGACGGAATCAGCCCCAGCATTTT
-	TRBV9	-	TRBJ2-3	CASSAHWTDYTDTQYF	TGTGCCAGCAGCGCCCATTGGACAGACTACACAGATACGCAGTATTTT
-	TRBV7-2	TRBD1	TRBJ1-5	CASSLTTGSSNQPQHF	TGTGCCAGCAGCCTAACGACAGGGTCGAGCAATCAGCCCCAGCATTTT
-	TRBV7-9	TRBD1	TRBJ1-6	CASSLGQGLPLHF	TGTGCCAGCAGCTTGGGACAGGGGTTACCCCTCCACTTT
-	TRBV25-1	-	TRBJ1-1	CASSEEGLNTEAFF	TGTGCCAGCAGTGAAGAGGGCCTGAACACTGAAGCTTTCTTT
-	TRBV5-1	-	TRBJ1-1	CASSLSEGNTEAFF	TGCGCCAGCAGCTTGTCGGAGGGTAACACTGAAGCTTTCTTT
-	TRBV5-1	-	TRBJ1-1	CASSPGLRNTEAFF	TGCGCCAGCAGCCCGGGGTTGAGGAACACTGAAGCTTTCTTT
-	TRBV7-2	-	TRBJ1-2	CASSLARRGWDYGYTF	TGTGCCAGCAGCTTAGCGCGCAGGGGATGGGACTATGGCTACACCTTC
-	TRBV18	-	TRBJ2-1	CASSGARGMGNEQFF	TGTGCCAGCTCAGGCGCCAGGGGCATGGGCAATGAGCAGTTCTTC
-	TRBV29-1	-	TRBJ2-4	CGVEFGGQYF	TGCGGCGTTGAATTCGGAGGTCAGTACTTC